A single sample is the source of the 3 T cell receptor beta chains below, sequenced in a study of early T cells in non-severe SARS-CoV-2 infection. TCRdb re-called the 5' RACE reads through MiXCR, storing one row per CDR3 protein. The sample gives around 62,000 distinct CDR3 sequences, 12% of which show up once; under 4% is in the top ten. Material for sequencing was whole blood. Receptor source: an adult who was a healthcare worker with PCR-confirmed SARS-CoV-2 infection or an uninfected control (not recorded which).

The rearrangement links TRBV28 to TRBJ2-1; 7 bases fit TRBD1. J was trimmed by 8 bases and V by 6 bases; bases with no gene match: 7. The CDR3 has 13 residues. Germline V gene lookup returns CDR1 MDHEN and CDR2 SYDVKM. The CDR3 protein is CASSPDRAHEQFF. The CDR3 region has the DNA TGTGCCAGCAGCCCCGACAGGGCACATGAGCAGTTCTTC. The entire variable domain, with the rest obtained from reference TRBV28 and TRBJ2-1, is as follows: DVKVTQSSRYLVKRTGEKVFLECVQDMDHENMFWYRQDPGLGLRLIYFSYDVKMKEKGDIPEGYSVSREKKERFSLILESASTNQTSMYLCASSPDRAHEQFFGPGTRLTVL.

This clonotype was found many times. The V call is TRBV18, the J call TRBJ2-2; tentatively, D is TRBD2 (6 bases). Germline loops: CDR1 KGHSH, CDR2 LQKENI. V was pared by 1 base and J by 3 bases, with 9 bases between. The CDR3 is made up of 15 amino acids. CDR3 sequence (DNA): TGTGCCAGCTCACCACTAGCGGAACACACCGGGGAGCTGTTTTTT. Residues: CASSPLAEHTGELFF.

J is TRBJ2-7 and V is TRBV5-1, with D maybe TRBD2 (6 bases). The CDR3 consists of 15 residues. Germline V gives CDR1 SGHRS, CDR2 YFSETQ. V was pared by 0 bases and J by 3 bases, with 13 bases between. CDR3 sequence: CASSLAPERVYEQYF. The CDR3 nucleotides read TGCGCCAGCAGCTTGGCCCCTGAGCGGGTCTACGAGCAGTACTTC.